The 8 T cell receptor beta chains presented below share a single source sample, sequenced in a study of spatial heterogeneity in lung cancer. Study observations and caveats: It was found that expanded intratumoral alpha and beta TCR counts tracked tumor mutation counts.

These TCRs are of unknown antigen specificity. TCRdb independently ran MiXCR on the 5' RACE reads; one entry per CDR3 protein. Seen here are 15,000 to 20,000 distinct CDR3 sequences, roughly 10% observed once, and the top ten hold less than 25%. Time point specified: sample taken at primary tumor resection. The sequenced sample was lung tumor tissue, obtained at surgery. These receptors were taken from a female donor with early-stage non-small cell lung cancer.

This clonotype has ten or more counts. This beta chain appears as a stray read in a library generated for alpha chains; its size is not informative. This chain joins TRBV5-1 and TRBJ2-7; 9 bases fit TRBD2. V lost 3 bases and J lost 2; bases outside the gene matches: 9. Germline CDR1 is SGHRS and CDR2 is YFSETQ. The CDR3 is 16 amino acids. This CDR3 is CASSWGLAGSAYEQYF. In nucleotides, the CDR3 is TGCGCCAGCAGCTGGGGGCTAGCGGGGTCGGCCTACGAGCAGTACTTC.

Concerning this clonotype: As an off-target read in a library built for alpha chains, this beta chain has a frequency of little significance. The genes are TRBV30 and TRBJ1-5, with no clear D. This CDR3 has 12 amino acids. In germline, CDR1 is GTSNPN, CDR2 SVGIG (reference sequence). Trimming cost V 0 bases and J 7 bases, with 7 bases left between them. The CDR3 spells CAWSVSGQPQHF. The CDR3 nucleotides are TGTGCCTGGAGTGTCTCGGGACAGCCCCAGCATTTT.

There are a few counts of this clonotype. With the library built for alpha chains, this beta chain is off target and its frequency is not meaningful. The V call is TRBV12-3 or TRBV12-4, the J call TRBJ2-2; TRBD2 matches at 7 bases. Germline trimming cut 5 bases from V and 0 bases from J; bases unmatched to any gene: 6. CDR3 length: 16 residues. The CDR3 DNA is TGTGCCAGCAGTCCTCAAGCGGGGACGAACACCGGGGAGCTGTTTTTT. This codes for CASSPQAGTNTGELFF.

A remark on this clonotype: As an off-target read in a library built for alpha chains, this beta chain has a frequency of little significance. The chain links TRBV20-1 to TRBJ1-5; TRBD1 might be the D (6 bases). V lost 0 bases and J 3 bases, leaving 18 bases between the germline ends. Germline V gene lookup returns CDR1 DFQATT and CDR2 SNEGSKA (reference sequence). The CDR3 extends over 17 amino acids. The DNA of the CDR3 is TGCAGTGCTAGAGATTCCGGGGGGCGATCGTACAATCAGCCCCAGCATTTT. It yields the protein CSARDSGGRSYNQPQHF.

This clonotype was counted only a few times. This beta chain is off target for a library built for alpha chains, so its abundance means little. The gene calls are TRBV7-9 and TRBJ2-5; 12 bases are a match to TRBD2. V was clipped by 7 bases and J by 4 bases; unmatched bases: 19. The CDR3 has 19 residues. CDR1 and CDR2 from the germline V gene are SEHNR and FQNEAQ (reference sequence). CDR3 sequence: CASTPRSLTSGGRVETQYF. The CDR3 DNA follows: TGTGCCAGCACTCCACGGAGCCTTACTAGCGGGGGGAGAGTAGAGACCCAGTACTTC.

As to this clonotype: This beta chain turned up in a library designed for alpha chains; as an off-target read, its abundance says little. This chain joins TRBV12-3 or TRBV12-4 and TRBJ1-5, with D possibly being TRBD1 (6 bases). V lost 6 bases to trimming and J lost 4 bases, with 13 bases between them. The CDR3 is 14 residues long. DNA for the CDR3: TGTGCCAGCAGCCCAGACAGGCCTAATCAGCCCCAGCATTTT. Translation: CASSPDRPNQPQHF.

As regards this clonotype: Found in a library prepared for alpha chains, this beta chain is an off-target read, and its abundance has little meaning. The V gene is TRBV5-1, the J gene TRBJ2-7, with D perhaps matching TRBD2 (6 bases). The germline V gene encodes CDR1 SGHRS and CDR2 YFSETQ. The CDR3 runs 15 residues. V lost 0 bases and J lost 5, with 15 bases in between. CDR3 coding DNA: TGCGCCAGCAGCTTGGCCCCCGGGGGTTCAGACGAGCAGTACTTC. This codes for CASSLAPGGSDEQYF.

This clonotype was observed at least ten times. For a library built for alpha chains, this beta chain is a stray read; little rests on its size. The rearrangement uses TRBV13 and TRBJ2-7; D gene uncertain. Deletions cut 2 bases from V and 4 bases from J, with 12 bases between. CDR1 is PRHDT, CDR2 FYEKMQ, per germline (reference sequence). This CDR3 has 14 amino acids. Here the CDR3 DNA reads TGTGCCAGCAGCTTAAGGAGCCGAGAGTACGAGCAGTACTTC. It is translated as CASSLRSREYEQYF.